The clone carrying this T cell receptor beta chain occurred a few times. Trimming pared 9 bases from V and 0 bases from J, leaving 9 bases between. Germline V CDR1 and CDR2: MNHEY, SMNVEV (reference sequence). CDR3 size: 14 residues. These data originate in a study of early T cells in non-severe SARS-CoV-2 infection. Across the whole study: With bulk RNA from unsorted whole blood as input, sequencing yielded unpaired chains.

Researchers tagged individual cDNA molecules with unique molecular identifiers. TCRdb reprocessed the 5' RACE reads with MiXCR, giving one entry per CDR3 protein. Of approximately 49,000 distinct CDR3 sequences listed, about 12% were seen once; the top ten hold about 9.7%. The specimen was whole blood. The sequence was obtained from an adult who was a healthcare worker with PCR-confirmed SARS-CoV-2 infection or an uninfected control (not recorded which). This chain links TRBV27 with TRBJ2-6; no reliable D call. CDR3 sequence: CASSKSSGANVLTF. CDR3 DNA sequence: TGTGCCAGTTCGAAGAGCTCTGGGGCCAACGTCCTGACTTTC. The whole variable domain, remainder taken from reference TRBV27 and TRBJ2-6, is EAQVTQNPRYLITVTGKKLTVTCSQNMNHEYMSWYRQDPGLGLRQIYYSMNVEVTDKGDVPEGYKVSRKEKRNFPLILESPSPNQTSLYFCASSKSSGANVLTFGAGSRLTVL.